This T cell receptor (beta chain) stems from a study of beta chain features in type 1 diabetes. Study conclusions and caveats: The similarity of naive, central memory and Treg TCRB repertoires appeared greater among patients than among healthy donors.

Looked up from germline, CDR1 is SGDLS and CDR2 is YYNGEE. Trimming removed 2 bases from V and 5 bases from J; junction bases left unmatched: 2. This CDR3 comprises 15 residues. By way of CD45RO/CCR7/CD25/CD127/CD95/CD27, the CD4+ regulatory, stem cell-like memory, central memory and naive cells were sorted. Purity above 95% was achieved in all sorted populations. Investigators reverse transcribed all isolated RNA, so they sequenced expressed TCRB transcripts. TCRdb keeps only in-frame clones here, not all; method: immunoSEQ multiplex PCR. The sample yields about 360,000 clones, around 13% seen once. About this clone: As yet, its antigen is unknown.

Sequencing was done on a sample of naive CD4+ T cells from blood. J is TRBJ2-1 and V is TRBV9; TRBD2 agrees at 12 bases. The receptor was derived from a man aged 18 to 30 in good health. CDR3 nucleotides: TGTGCCAGCAGCGTCTGGACTAGCGGGAACAATGAGCAGTTCTTC. Translating gives CASSVWTSGNNEQFF.